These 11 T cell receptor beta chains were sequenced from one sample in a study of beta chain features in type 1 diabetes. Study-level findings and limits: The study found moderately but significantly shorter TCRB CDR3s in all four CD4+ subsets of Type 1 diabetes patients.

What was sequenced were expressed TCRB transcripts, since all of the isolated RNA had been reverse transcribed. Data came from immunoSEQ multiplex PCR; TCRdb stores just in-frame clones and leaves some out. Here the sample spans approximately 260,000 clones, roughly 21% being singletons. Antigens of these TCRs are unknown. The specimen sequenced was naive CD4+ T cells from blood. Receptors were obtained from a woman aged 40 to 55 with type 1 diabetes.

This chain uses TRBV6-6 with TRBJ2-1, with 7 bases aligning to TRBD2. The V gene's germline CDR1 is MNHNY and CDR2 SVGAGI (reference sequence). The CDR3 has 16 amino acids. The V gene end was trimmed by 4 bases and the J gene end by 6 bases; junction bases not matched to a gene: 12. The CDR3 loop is CASSLGGIGEANEQFF. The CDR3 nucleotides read TGTGCCAGCAGTTTGGGGGGGATAGGCGAGGCCAATGAGCAGTTCTTC.

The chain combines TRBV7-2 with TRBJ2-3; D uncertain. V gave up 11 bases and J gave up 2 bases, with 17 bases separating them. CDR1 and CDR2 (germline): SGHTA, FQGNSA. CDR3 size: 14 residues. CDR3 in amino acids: CAGSRTRDTDTQYF. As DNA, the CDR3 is TGTGCCGGTTCTAGAACCCGCGACACAGATACGCAGTATTTT.

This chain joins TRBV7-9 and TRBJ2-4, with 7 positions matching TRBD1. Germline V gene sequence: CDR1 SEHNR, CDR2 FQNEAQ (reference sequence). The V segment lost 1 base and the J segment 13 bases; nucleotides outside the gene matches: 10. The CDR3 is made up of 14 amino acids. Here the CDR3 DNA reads TGTGCCAGCAGCTTAGTCGAGACAGGGAATATCCAGTACTTC. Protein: CASSLVETGNIQYF.

This CDR3 is CAWGTDSNTEAFF. In DNA form, the CDR3 reads TGTGCCTGGGGGACAGACTCGAACACTGAAGCTTTCTTT. V is TRBV30 and J is TRBJ1-1, with 7 nucleotides matching TRBD1. The CDR3 is 13 amino acids. The V and J ends lost 5 bases and 1 base, in that order; junction bases with no gene match: 4. CDR1 GTSNPN and CDR2 SVGIG come from the germline V gene (reference sequence).

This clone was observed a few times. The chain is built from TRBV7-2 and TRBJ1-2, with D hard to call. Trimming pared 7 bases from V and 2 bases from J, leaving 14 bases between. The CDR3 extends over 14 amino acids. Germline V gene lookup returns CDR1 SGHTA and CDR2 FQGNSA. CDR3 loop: CASTIRTANYGYTF. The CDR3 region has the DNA TGTGCCAGCACCATTCGAACAGCCAACTATGGCTACACCTTC.

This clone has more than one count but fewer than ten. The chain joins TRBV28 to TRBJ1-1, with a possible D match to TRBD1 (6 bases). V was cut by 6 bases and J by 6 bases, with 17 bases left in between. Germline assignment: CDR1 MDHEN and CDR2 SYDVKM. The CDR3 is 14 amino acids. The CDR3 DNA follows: TGTGCCAGCAGCTCGGGACACCCGACACCTGAAGCTTTCTTT. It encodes CASSSGHPTPEAFF.

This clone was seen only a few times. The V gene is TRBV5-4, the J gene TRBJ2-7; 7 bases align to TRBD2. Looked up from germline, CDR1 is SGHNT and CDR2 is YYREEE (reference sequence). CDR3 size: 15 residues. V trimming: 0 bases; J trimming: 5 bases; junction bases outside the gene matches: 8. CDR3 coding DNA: TGTGCCAGCAGCTTGGGAGGCGGGAGTATTAACGAGCAGTACTTC. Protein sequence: CASSLGGGSINEQYF.

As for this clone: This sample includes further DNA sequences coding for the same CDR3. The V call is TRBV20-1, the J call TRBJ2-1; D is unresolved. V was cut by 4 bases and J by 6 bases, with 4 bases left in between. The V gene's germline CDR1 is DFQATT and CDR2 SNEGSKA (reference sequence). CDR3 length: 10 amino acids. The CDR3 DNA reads TGCAGTGCTACTAGCAATGAGCAGTTCTTC. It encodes CSATSNEQFF.

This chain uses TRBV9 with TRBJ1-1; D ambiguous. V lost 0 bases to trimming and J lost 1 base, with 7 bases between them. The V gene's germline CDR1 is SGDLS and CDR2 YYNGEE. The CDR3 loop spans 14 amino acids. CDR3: CASSVEIENTEAFF. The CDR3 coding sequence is TGTGCCAGCAGCGTAGAAATAGAGAACACTGAAGCTTTCTTT.

CDR3 nucleotide sequence: TGTGCCGCCCAGAGAGGGGGACAGGGAGGCACAGATACGCAGTATTTT. The encoded protein is CAAQRGGQGGTDTQYF. The V and J genes are TRBV10-3 and TRBJ2-3; 9 bases are shared with TRBD1. This CDR3 contains 16 residues. The V and J ends lost 11 bases and 1 base, in that order; junction bases with no gene match: 13. CDR1 is ENHRY and CDR2 is SYGVKD in the germline V gene.

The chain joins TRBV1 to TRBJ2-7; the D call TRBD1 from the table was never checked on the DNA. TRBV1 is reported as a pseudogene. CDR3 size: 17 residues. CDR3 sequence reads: CTSSRRPARTEYYEQYF. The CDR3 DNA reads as TGCACCAGCAGCCGCCGTCCGGCTAGGACAGAGTATTACGAGCAGTACTTC.